This is a list of T cell receptor beta chains from one sample in a study of memory CD4+ T cells and cytomegalovirus serostatus. Only in-frame clones appear in the TCRdb table, and some are missing; sequencing was by immunoSEQ multiplex PCR. The sample contains over 55,000 clones, less than 80% of which appear only once. The sequenced sample consisted of memory CD4+ T cells from blood. The receptors shown here come from an adult in good health and CMV-seronegative. Both conserved end residues are part of each CDR3. Fields, in order: CDR3 protein, CDR3 DNA, V gene, clone size, J gene, D gene. The D gene is left open where the match is weak. The size entry is marked missing in some rows and otherwise reads once, few, many or a size class.

cdr3_aa: CASSLLTSGLTTGELFF; cdr3_nt: TGCGCCAGCAGCCTCCTGACTAGCGGGCTCACGACCGGGGAGCTGTTTTTT; v_call: TRBV5-1; clone_size: -; j_call: TRBJ2-2; d_call: TRBD2
cdr3_aa: CASSIVGWTDYGYTF; cdr3_nt: TGTGCCAGTAGTATAGTCGGGTGGACGGACTATGGCTACACCTTC; v_call: TRBV19; clone_size: few; j_call: TRBJ1-2; d_call: -
cdr3_aa: CAWSVSDETQYF; cdr3_nt: TGTGCCTGGAGCGTAAGCGACGAGACCCAGTACTTC; v_call: TRBV30; clone_size: -; j_call: TRBJ2-5; d_call: -
cdr3_aa: CASSQIQQGSLAFF; cdr3_nt: TGCGCCAGCAGCCAAATCCAACAGGGGTCTTTAGCTTTCTTT; v_call: TRBV4-1; clone_size: -; j_call: TRBJ1-1; d_call: TRBD1
cdr3_aa: CASSRDTGELFF; cdr3_nt: TGTGCCAGCTCTCGCGACACCGGGGAGCTGTTTTTT; v_call: TRBV18; clone_size: -; j_call: TRBJ2-2; d_call: -
cdr3_aa: CASSVVQGSGTGEAFF; cdr3_nt: TGTGCCAGCAGCGTAGTACAAGGCTCCGGGACAGGAGAAGCTTTCTTT; v_call: TRBV9; clone_size: -; j_call: TRBJ1-1; d_call: TRBD1
cdr3_aa: CATLIGNGNTIYF; cdr3_nt: TGTGCTACACTAATAGGGAACGGAAACACCATATATTTT; v_call: TRBV6-1; clone_size: few; j_call: TRBJ1-3; d_call: -
cdr3_aa: CAWRGLYSNQPQHF; cdr3_nt: TGTGCCTGGAGGGGACTTTATAGCAATCAGCCCCAGCATTTT; v_call: TRBV30; clone_size: -; j_call: TRBJ1-5; d_call: -
cdr3_aa: CASSSRTSNEQFF; cdr3_nt: TGTGCCAGCAGCTCCCGGACTAGCAATGAGCAGTTCTTC; v_call: TRBV7-3; clone_size: -; j_call: TRBJ2-1; d_call: TRBD2
cdr3_aa: CATGESSYNEQFF; cdr3_nt: TGTGCCACCGGAGAAAGCTCCTACAATGAGCAGTTCTTC; v_call: TRBV6-5; clone_size: -; j_call: TRBJ2-1; d_call: -
cdr3_aa: CASSSSDRNNEQFF; cdr3_nt: TGTGCCAGCAGTTCCTCGGACAGGAACAATGAGCAGTTCTTC; v_call: TRBV6-6; clone_size: -; j_call: TRBJ2-1; d_call: TRBD1
cdr3_aa: CASSLDGTSGYEQYF; cdr3_nt: TGCGCCAGCAGCTTGGACGGGACTAGCGGCTACGAGCAGTACTTC; v_call: TRBV5-1; clone_size: -; j_call: TRBJ2-7; d_call: TRBD2
cdr3_aa: CASRRAGVYEQYF; cdr3_nt: TGTGCCAGCAGACGAGCCGGGGTCTACGAGCAGTACTTC; v_call: TRBV5-8; clone_size: -; j_call: TRBJ2-7; d_call: -
cdr3_aa: CASSQGGAGTDTQYF; cdr3_nt: TGTGCCAGCAGCCAGGGGGGGGCCGGTACAGATACGCAGTATTTT; v_call: TRBV7-2; clone_size: -; j_call: TRBJ2-3; d_call: -
cdr3_aa: CASSPTGYEQYF; cdr3_nt: TGTGCCAGCTCGCCGACAGGATACGAGCAGTACTTC; v_call: TRBV18; clone_size: -; j_call: TRBJ2-7; d_call: -
cdr3_aa: CASSIKPDRTEAFF; cdr3_nt: TGTGCCAGCAGTATAAAACCCGACAGGACTGAAGCTTTCTTT; v_call: TRBV27; clone_size: once; j_call: TRBJ1-1; d_call: -
cdr3_aa: CASSQEAAGSNYGYTF; cdr3_nt: TGTGCCAGCTCACAAGAAGCGGCGGGGTCTAACTATGGCTACACCTTC; v_call: TRBV18; clone_size: -; j_call: TRBJ1-2; d_call: -
cdr3_aa: CASSLGSPANSPLHF; cdr3_nt: TGTGCCAGCAGCTTGGGGTCCCCAGCGAATTCACCCCTCCACTTT; v_call: TRBV5-6; clone_size: once; j_call: TRBJ1-6; d_call: -
cdr3_aa: CASSIQGTITEAFF; cdr3_nt: TGTGCCAGTAGTATCCAGGGGACAATCACTGAAGCTTTCTTT; v_call: TRBV19; clone_size: -; j_call: TRBJ1-1; d_call: -
cdr3_aa: CASSLPENTEAFF; cdr3_nt: TGTGCCAGCAGCTTGCCCGAGAACACTGAAGCTTTCTTT; v_call: TRBV5-6; clone_size: -; j_call: TRBJ1-1; d_call: -
cdr3_aa: CASSLGLAGGNNEQFF; cdr3_nt: TGTGCCAGCAGCCTGGGACTAGCGGGAGGGAACAATGAGCAGTTCTTC; v_call: TRBV11-3; clone_size: -; j_call: TRBJ2-1; d_call: TRBD2
cdr3_aa: CASSYDPSAGVTTF; cdr3_nt: TGTGCCAGCAGTTACGACCCCTCGGCAGGGGTGACCACCTTC; v_call: TRBV6-5; clone_size: -; j_call: TRBJ1-2; d_call: -
cdr3_aa: CASNRGTDEKLFF; cdr3_nt: TGTGCCAGCAACCGGGGGACGGATGAAAAACTGTTTTTT; v_call: TRBV7-9; clone_size: once; j_call: TRBJ1-4; d_call: -
cdr3_aa: CASSLARLQPQHF; cdr3_nt: TGTGCCAGCAGCTTAGCGCGGTTACAGCCCCAGCATTTT; v_call: TRBV7-2; clone_size: -; j_call: TRBJ1-5; d_call: -
cdr3_aa: CASSLAVGGGRREQFF; cdr3_nt: TGTGCCAGCAGCTTAGCGGTCGGGGGAGGGAGAAGGGAGCAGTTCTTC; v_call: TRBV7-2; clone_size: -; j_call: TRBJ2-1; d_call: TRBD2
cdr3_aa: CASSFGAAYGYTF; cdr3_nt: TGTGCCAGCAGCTTTGGGGCGGCCTATGGCTACACCTTC; v_call: TRBV11-2; clone_size: few; j_call: TRBJ1-2; d_call: -
cdr3_aa: CASRGVDYEQYF; cdr3_nt: TGTGCCAGCAGGGGAGTAGACTACGAGCAGTACTTC; v_call: TRBV28; clone_size: -; j_call: TRBJ2-7; d_call: -
cdr3_aa: CASSELSRPAFF; cdr3_nt: TGTGCCAGCAGTGAATTGTCCCGGCCAGCTTTCTTT; v_call: TRBV6-1; clone_size: few; j_call: TRBJ1-1; d_call: -
cdr3_aa: CASRRNSGETQYF; cdr3_nt: TGTGCCAGCAGACGCAACTCGGGGGAGACCCAGTACTTC; v_call: TRBV11-2; clone_size: -; j_call: TRBJ2-5; d_call: -
cdr3_aa: CASSPPGWGRGLQETQYF; cdr3_nt: TGTGCCAGCTCACCACCGGGTTGGGGCAGGGGGTTACAAGAGACCCAGTACTTC; v_call: TRBV18; clone_size: -; j_call: TRBJ2-5; d_call: TRBD1
cdr3_aa: CSVVRAEANTEAFF; cdr3_nt: TGCAGCGTTGTGAGGGCTGAAGCGAACACTGAAGCTTTCTTT; v_call: TRBV29-1; clone_size: -; j_call: TRBJ1-1; d_call: -
cdr3_aa: CASGHQPQHF; cdr3_nt: TGTGCCAGCGGCCATCAGCCCCAGCATTTT; v_call: TRBV7-7; clone_size: -; j_call: TRBJ1-5; d_call: -
cdr3_aa: CAGSRDGGGSDTQYF; cdr3_nt: TGTGCCGGCAGCCGGGACGGAGGTGGGTCAGATACGCAGTATTTT; v_call: TRBV5-4; clone_size: -; j_call: TRBJ2-3; d_call: -
cdr3_aa: CASSPKGTRNEQFF; cdr3_nt: TGTGCCAGCTCACCAAAAGGGACTAGGAATGAGCAGTTCTTC; v_call: TRBV18; clone_size: once; j_call: TRBJ2-1; d_call: TRBD2
cdr3_aa: CASSFGTGKGQPQHF; cdr3_nt: TGTGCCAGCAGTTTCGGGACAGGGAAGGGTCAGCCCCAGCATTTT; v_call: TRBV28; clone_size: -; j_call: TRBJ1-5; d_call: TRBD1
cdr3_aa: CASNRGQEHYNEQFF; cdr3_nt: TGTGCCAGCAATCGGGGACAGGAGCACTACAATGAGCAGTTCTTC; v_call: TRBV2; clone_size: -; j_call: TRBJ2-1; d_call: TRBD1
cdr3_aa: CASSNIAGGTDTQYF; cdr3_nt: TGTGCCAGCAGCAACATAGCGGGGGGCACAGATACGCAGTATTTT; v_call: TRBV6-6; clone_size: few; j_call: TRBJ2-3; d_call: TRBD2
cdr3_aa: CASSFSGMGEQYF; cdr3_nt: TGTGCCAGCAGCTTTTCGGGGATGGGCGAGCAGTACTTC; v_call: TRBV11-2; clone_size: -; j_call: TRBJ2-7; d_call: -
cdr3_aa: CASSHLAAGELFF; cdr3_nt: TGTGCCAGCAGCCACCTAGCGGCCGGGGAGCTGTTTTTT; v_call: TRBV11-2; clone_size: -; j_call: TRBJ2-2; d_call: TRBD2
cdr3_aa: CASSKAASGTQETQYF; cdr3_nt: TGCGCCAGCTCTAAGGCGGCTAGCGGGACCCAAGAGACCCAGTACTTC; v_call: TRBV5-1; clone_size: -; j_call: TRBJ2-5; d_call: TRBD2
cdr3_aa: CASSSRTGGYEQYF; cdr3_nt: TGTGCCAGCAGCAGCCGGACAGGGGGGTACGAGCAGTACTTC; v_call: TRBV2; clone_size: -; j_call: TRBJ2-7; d_call: TRBD1
cdr3_aa: CASKVRSSGANVLTF; cdr3_nt: TGTGCCAGCAAGGTCAGGAGCTCTGGGGCCAACGTCCTGACTTTC; v_call: TRBV6-5; clone_size: -; j_call: TRBJ2-6; d_call: -
cdr3_aa: CASSPRGVGDYNEQFF; cdr3_nt: TGTGCCAGCAGCCCACGGGGGGTGGGAGATTACAATGAGCAGTTCTTC; v_call: TRBV7-8; clone_size: -; j_call: TRBJ2-1; d_call: TRBD2
cdr3_aa: CASSKVGGSGRAQYEQYF; cdr3_nt: TGTGCCAGCAGCAAAGTGGGAGGTAGCGGGAGGGCCCAATACGAGCAGTACTTC; v_call: TRBV21-1; clone_size: -; j_call: TRBJ2-7; d_call: -
cdr3_aa: CASSYKRDQPQHF; cdr3_nt: TGTGCCAGCAGTTACAAAAGGGATCAGCCCCAGCATTTT; v_call: TRBV6-6; clone_size: -; j_call: TRBJ1-5; d_call: -
cdr3_aa: CASKPGQIIAKNIQYF; cdr3_nt: TGTGCCAGCAAACCGGGACAGATTATAGCCAAAAACATTCAGTACTTC; v_call: TRBV28; clone_size: -; j_call: TRBJ2-4; d_call: TRBD1
cdr3_aa: CASSEEGNTEAFF; cdr3_nt: TGTGCCAGCAGTGAAGAGGGGAACACTGAAGCTTTCTTT; v_call: TRBV6-1; clone_size: -; j_call: TRBJ1-1; d_call: -
cdr3_aa: CASSEAGRYYGYTF; cdr3_nt: TGTGCCAGCAGTGAAGCGGGCAGGTACTATGGCTACACCTTC; v_call: TRBV2; clone_size: -; j_call: TRBJ1-2; d_call: -
cdr3_aa: CASRGQTPYGYTF; cdr3_nt: TGTGCCAGCAGGGGACAGACGCCTTATGGCTACACCTTC; v_call: TRBV7-2; clone_size: -; j_call: TRBJ1-2; d_call: TRBD1
cdr3_aa: CASSPFSSGETQYF; cdr3_nt: TGTGCCAGCAGCCCTTTCAGTTCGGGGGAGACCCAGTACTTC; v_call: TRBV7-7; clone_size: -; j_call: TRBJ2-5; d_call: -
cdr3_aa: CASSPGSEQNYEQYF; cdr3_nt: TGTGCCAGCTCACCGGGGTCAGAGCAAAACTACGAGCAGTACTTC; v_call: TRBV18; clone_size: few; j_call: TRBJ2-7; d_call: -
cdr3_aa: CASSKDGLDTEAFF; cdr3_nt: TGCGCCAGCAGCAAGGACGGGTTAGACACTGAAGCTTTCTTT; v_call: TRBV4-1; clone_size: -; j_call: TRBJ1-1; d_call: -
cdr3_aa: CASQAGNSNQPQHF; cdr3_nt: TGTGCCTCCCAGGCCGGGAATAGCAATCAGCCCCAGCATTTT; v_call: TRBV2; clone_size: -; j_call: TRBJ1-5; d_call: -
cdr3_aa: CASSSSPNYGYTF; cdr3_nt: TGTGCCAGCAGTTCAAGCCCTAACTATGGCTACACCTTC; v_call: TRBV6-6; clone_size: -; j_call: TRBJ1-2; d_call: -
cdr3_aa: CASRYKLAGGYNEQFF; cdr3_nt: TGTGCCAGCAGATATAAGCTAGCGGGAGGGTACAATGAGCAGTTCTTC; v_call: TRBV27; clone_size: once; j_call: TRBJ2-1; d_call: TRBD2
cdr3_aa: CASSEFRGYTQYF; cdr3_nt: TGTGCCAGCAGTGAATTCCGGGGCTATACGCAGTATTTT; v_call: TRBV6-4; clone_size: -; j_call: TRBJ2-3; d_call: -
cdr3_aa: CASSLNPRGEAFF; cdr3_nt: TGTGCCAGCAGCTTAAACCCCAGGGGTGAAGCTTTCTTT; v_call: TRBV7-3; clone_size: -; j_call: TRBJ1-1; d_call: -
cdr3_aa: CAWIGGRTYNEQFF; cdr3_nt: TGTGCCTGGATTGGGGGGAGGACCTACAATGAGCAGTTCTTC; v_call: TRBV2; clone_size: -; j_call: TRBJ2-1; d_call: -
cdr3_aa: CASSKGQGRSQYF; cdr3_nt: TGTGCCAGCAGTAAAGGACAGGGAAGGTCCCAGTACTTC; v_call: TRBV28; clone_size: -; j_call: TRBJ2-5; d_call: TRBD1
cdr3_aa: CASSEGGLGTEAGYTF; cdr3_nt: TGTGCCAGCAGTGAAGGAGGACTTGGGACGGAAGCCGGCTACACCTTC; v_call: TRBV6-1; clone_size: -; j_call: TRBJ1-2; d_call: -